This T cell receptor beta chain was identified during a study of blood T cell repertoires in COVID-19. Study-wide background: Sample material is recorded as cDNA or gDNA derived from T cells, B-cell-depleted T cells, or PBMCs.

The table came from immunoSEQ multiplex PCR; TCRdb's copy has only in-frame clones and leaves some out. Of 120,000 or so clones in the sample, almost 80% are singletons; the top ten hold just under 25%. The sequenced material came from peripheral blood. The sequence derives from a human donor in a cohort sampled during active COVID-19.

The CDR3 coding sequence is TGTGCCAGCAGTCCTGCCGGAGCCCCCACAGATACGCAGTATTTT. Protein: CASSPAGAPTDTQYF. This chain uses TRBV28 with TRBJ2-3; D is undetermined. Germline lookup yields CDR1 MDHEN and CDR2 SYDVKM. Trimming stripped 5 bases from V and 2 bases from J, with 14 bases between. This CDR3 region has 15 residues. The full variable domain, rest sourced from reference TRBV28 and TRBJ2-3, is DVKVTQSSRYLVKRTGEKVFLECVQDMDHENMFWYRQDPGLGLRLIYFSYDVKMKEKGDIPEGYSVSREKKERFSLILESASTNQTSMYLCASSPAGAPTDTQYFGPGTRLTVL.